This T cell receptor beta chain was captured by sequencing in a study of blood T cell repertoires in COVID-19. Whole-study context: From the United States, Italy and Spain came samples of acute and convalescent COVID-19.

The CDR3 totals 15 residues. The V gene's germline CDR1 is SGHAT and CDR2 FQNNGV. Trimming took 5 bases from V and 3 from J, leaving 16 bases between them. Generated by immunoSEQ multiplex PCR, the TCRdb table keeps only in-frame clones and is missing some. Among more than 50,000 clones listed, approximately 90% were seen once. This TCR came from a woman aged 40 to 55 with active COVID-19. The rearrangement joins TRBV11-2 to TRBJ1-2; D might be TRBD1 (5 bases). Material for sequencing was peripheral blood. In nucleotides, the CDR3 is TGTGCCAGCAGCCCTTCAGGGCCGGGGGACTATGGCTACACCTTC. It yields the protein CASSPSGPGDYGYTF.